This TCR beta chain was profiled in a study of cytotoxic CD8 clonotypes in ibrutinib-treated CLL. Study background: The group held roughly ten relapsed/refractory and about 15 treatment-naive patients, with under 18 IGHV unmutated.

The data were produced by immunoSEQ multiplex PCR, yet TCRdb's version contains in-frame clones alone and is incomplete. The table has approximately 300,000 clones, just under 80% seen once. Per the germline V gene, CDR1 is LNHNV and CDR2 is YYDKDF (reference sequence). This CDR3 spans 15 amino acids. Trimming shortened V by 5 bases and J by 4 bases, and 15 bases separated the two germline ends. This clone was found a few times. The TCR sequence derives from a human donor with chronic lymphocytic leukemia. The sequences come from PBMCs, collected before ibrutinib treatment. The J gene is TRBJ1-5, the V gene TRBV15; D is undetermined. The CDR3: CATSSRAYGNQPQHF. DNA of the CDR3: TGTGCCACCAGCTCAAGAGCCTACGGGAATCAGCCCCAGCATTTT.